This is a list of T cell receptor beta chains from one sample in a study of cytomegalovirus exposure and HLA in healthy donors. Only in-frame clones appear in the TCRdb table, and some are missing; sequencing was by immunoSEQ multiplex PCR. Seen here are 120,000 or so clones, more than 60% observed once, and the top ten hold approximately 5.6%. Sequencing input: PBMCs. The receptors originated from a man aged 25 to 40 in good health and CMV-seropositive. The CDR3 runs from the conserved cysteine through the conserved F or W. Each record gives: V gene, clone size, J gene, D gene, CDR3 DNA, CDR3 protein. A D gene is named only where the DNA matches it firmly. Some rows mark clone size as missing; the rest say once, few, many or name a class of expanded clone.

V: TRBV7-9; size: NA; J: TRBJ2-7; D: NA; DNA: TGTTCCAGCAGCTTGGGCTTGTACGAGCAGTACTTC; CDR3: CSSSLGLYEQYF
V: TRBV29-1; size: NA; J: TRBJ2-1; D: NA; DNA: TGCAGCGTTGACGGGACTGAAGTTTGGAATGAGCAGTTCTTC; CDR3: CSVDGTEVWNEQFF
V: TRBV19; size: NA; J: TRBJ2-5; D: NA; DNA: TGTGCCAGTAGTATAGGCACGGCGGGGCGGGAGACCCAGTACTTC; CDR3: CASSIGTAGRETQYF
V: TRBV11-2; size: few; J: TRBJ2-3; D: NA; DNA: TGTGCCAGCAGTCTAAACAGGGATACGCAGTATTTT; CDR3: CASSLNRDTQYF
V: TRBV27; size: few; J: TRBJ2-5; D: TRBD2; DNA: TGTGCCAGCAGTTTACTAGCGGGGGGCGTAGAGACCCAGTACTTC; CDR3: CASSLLAGGVETQYF
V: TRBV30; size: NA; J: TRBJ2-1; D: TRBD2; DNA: TGTGCCTGGAGTGTACCCCGGGGACTAGCGGGGGGTCGCTACAATGAGCAGTTCTTC; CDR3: CAWSVPRGLAGGRYNEQFF
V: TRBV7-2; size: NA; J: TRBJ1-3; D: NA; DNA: TGTGCCAGCAGCTTTCGGGGAAACACCATATATTTT; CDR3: CASSFRGNTIYF
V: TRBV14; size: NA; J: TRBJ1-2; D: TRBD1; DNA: TGTGCCAGCAGCCGGATTCCGGGACAGGGGGCAGGGGGCTACACCTTC; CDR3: CASSRIPGQGAGGYTF
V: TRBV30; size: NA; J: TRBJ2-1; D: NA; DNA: TGTGCAACAGGGATCTCCTACAATGAGCAGTTCTTC; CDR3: CATGISYNEQFF
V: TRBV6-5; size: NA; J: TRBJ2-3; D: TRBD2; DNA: TGTGCCAGCAGTTACTCGACTAGCGGGCGGGATACGCAGTATTTT; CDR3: CASSYSTSGRDTQYF
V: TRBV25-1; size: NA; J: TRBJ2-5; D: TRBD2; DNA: TGTGCCAGCAGGTCCCAGCGGGGGGGATCCCAAGAGACCCAGTACTTC; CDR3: CASRSQRGGSQETQYF
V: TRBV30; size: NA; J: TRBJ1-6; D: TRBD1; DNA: TGTGCCTGGAGTGTAACAGGGGGTATTTCACCCCTCCACTTT; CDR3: CAWSVTGGISPLHF
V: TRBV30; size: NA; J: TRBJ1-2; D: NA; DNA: TGTGCCTGGAGTGTGACTGATCTCCGAGGCTACACCTTC; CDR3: CAWSVTDLRGYTF
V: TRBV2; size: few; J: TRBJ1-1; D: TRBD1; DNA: TGTGCCAGCAGCCCTACATTAACAGGGGGCGGAGTGGCTTTCTTT; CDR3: CASSPTLTGGGVAFF
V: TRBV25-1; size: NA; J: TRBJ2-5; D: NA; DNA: TGTGCCAGCAGTGACCCCTTCCGGGAGACCCAGTACTTC; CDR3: CASSDPFRETQYF
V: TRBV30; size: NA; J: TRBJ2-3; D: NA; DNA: TGTGCCTGGAGTCGGGGGACTAGCACAGATACGCAGTATTTT; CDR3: CAWSRGTSTDTQYF
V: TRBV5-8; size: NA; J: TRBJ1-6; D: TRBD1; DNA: TGTGCCAGCAGCTTGTTAACAGGGGAAAATTCACCCCTCCACTTT; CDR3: CASSLLTGENSPLHF